A selection of T cell receptor beta chains follows, all from one sample in a study of cytomegalovirus exposure and HLA in healthy donors. Profiling relied on immunoSEQ multiplex PCR, and the TCRdb table lists in-frame clones only, not all of them. Of 200,000 to 250,000 clones in the sample, about 80% were seen once. The sample taken for sequencing was PBMCs. These receptors came from a woman in her thirties or forties in good health and CMV-seronegative. Both conserved end residues are part of each CDR3.

V: TRBV12-5
J: TRBJ2-3
CDR3: CASGLASGADTQYF

V: TRBV30
J: TRBJ2-7
CDR3: CAWSMSGGFDEQYF

V: TRBV2
J: TRBJ1-2
CDR3: CASSSQGVSHHTF

V: TRBV2
J: TRBJ2-5
CDR3: CASSRLTGGQETQYF

V: TRBV30
J: TRBJ1-2
CDR3: CAWSADREIDYGYTF

V: TRBV5-1
J: TRBJ1-4
CDR3: CASSWDINEKLFF

V: TRBV19
J: TRBJ2-7
CDR3: CASSKLAGGAYEQYF

V: TRBV6-5
J: TRBJ2-7
CDR3: CASSYSEGNSYEQYF

V: TRBV29-1
J: TRBJ2-1
CDR3: CSVLKFSGGASYNEQFF

V: TRBV7-3
J: TRBJ1-2
CDR3: CASSAGPPDRNYGYTF

V: TRBV5-1
J: TRBJ2-3
CDR3: CASSLAGGAITDTQYF

V: TRBV5-1
J: TRBJ2-7
CDR3: CASTHDSGGDEQYF

V: TRBV7-9
J: TRBJ2-2
CDR3: CASSLAVPATGELFF

V: TRBV29-1
J: TRBJ2-5
CDR3: CSVEVGGFETQYF

V: TRBV30
J: TRBJ2-7
CDR3: CAWGTFSYEQYF

V: TRBV6-7
J: TRBJ1-4
CDR3: CASSYFRGAATNEKLFF

V: TRBV27
J: TRBJ2-2
CDR3: CATSLAGITGELFF

V: TRBV5-4
J: TRBJ1-2
CDR3: CASSFGQVDGYTF

V: TRBV28
J: TRBJ1-2
CDR3: CASSLWRSGGNYGYTF

V: TRBV7-3
J: TRBJ2-1
CDR3: CASSSTPNEQQFF

V: TRBV27
J: TRBJ2-3
CDR3: CASSPTSGGADTQYF

V: TRBV5-1
J: TRBJ2-7
CDR3: CASSLEIAQTYEQYF

V: TRBV7-9
J: TRBJ2-3
CDR3: CASSFMEGLRTDTQYF

V: TRBV7-9
J: TRBJ2-7
CDR3: CASSPRAGSGYEQYF

V: TRBV7-2
J: TRBJ2-5
CDR3: CASSSYWGGEETQYF

V: TRBV5-5
J: TRBJ2-7
CDR3: CASSLPREGWSYEQYF

V: TRBV5-1
J: TRBJ2-7
CDR3: CASSPTGYDEQYF

V: TRBV6-5
J: TRBJ1-5
CDR3: CASSYQGIECNQPQHF

V: TRBV19
J: TRBJ1-6
CDR3: CASTYGAGFHSPLHF

V: TRBV6-6
J: TRBJ2-7
CDR3: CASSNQGVGYEQYF

V: TRBV2
J: TRBJ2-3
CDR3: CASSERGSFTDTQYF

V: TRBV9
J: TRBJ2-7
CDR3: CASSGYRRSLSYEQYF

V: TRBV5-4
J: TRBJ1-3
CDR3: CASSGGTVRNTIYF